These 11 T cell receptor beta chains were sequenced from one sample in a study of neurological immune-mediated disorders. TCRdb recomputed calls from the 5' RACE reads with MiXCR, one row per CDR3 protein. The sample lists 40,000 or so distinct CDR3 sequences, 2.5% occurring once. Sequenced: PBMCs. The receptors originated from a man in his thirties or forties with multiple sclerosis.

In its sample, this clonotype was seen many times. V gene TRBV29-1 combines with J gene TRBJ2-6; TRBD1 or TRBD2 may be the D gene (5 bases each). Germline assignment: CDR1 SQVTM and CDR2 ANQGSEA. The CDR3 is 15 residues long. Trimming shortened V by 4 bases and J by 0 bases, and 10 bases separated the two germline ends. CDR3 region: CSVVATDSGANVLTF. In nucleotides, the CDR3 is TGCAGCGTTGTAGCGACAGACTCTGGGGCCAACGTCCTGACTTTC.

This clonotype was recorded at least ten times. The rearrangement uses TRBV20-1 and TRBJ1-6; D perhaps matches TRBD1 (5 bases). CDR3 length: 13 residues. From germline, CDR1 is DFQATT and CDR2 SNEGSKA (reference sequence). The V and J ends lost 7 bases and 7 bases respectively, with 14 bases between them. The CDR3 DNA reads TGCAGTGTCGGGACGGCGTCGAATTCACCCCTCCACTTT. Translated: CSVGTASNSPLHF.

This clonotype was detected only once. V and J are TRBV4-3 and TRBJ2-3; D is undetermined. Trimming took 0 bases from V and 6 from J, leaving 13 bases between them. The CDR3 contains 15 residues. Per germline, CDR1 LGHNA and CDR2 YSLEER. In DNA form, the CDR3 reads TGCGCCAGCAGCCAAGAGCGGACGGTAGCTGATACGCAGTATTTT. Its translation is CASSQERTVADTQYF.

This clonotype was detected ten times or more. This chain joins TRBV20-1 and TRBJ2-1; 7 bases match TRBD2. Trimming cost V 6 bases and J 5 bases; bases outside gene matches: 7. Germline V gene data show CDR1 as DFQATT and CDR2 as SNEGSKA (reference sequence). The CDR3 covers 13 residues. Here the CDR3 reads CSAASGDHNEQFF. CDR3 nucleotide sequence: TGCAGTGCCGCTAGCGGAGACCACAATGAGCAGTTCTTC.

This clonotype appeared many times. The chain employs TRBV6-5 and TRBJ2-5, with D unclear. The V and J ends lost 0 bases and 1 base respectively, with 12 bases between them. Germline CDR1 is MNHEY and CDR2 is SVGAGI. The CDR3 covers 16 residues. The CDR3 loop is CASSYSSTTLQETQYF. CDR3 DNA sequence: TGTGCCAGCAGTTACTCGTCCACAACGCTCCAAGAGACCCAGTACTTC.

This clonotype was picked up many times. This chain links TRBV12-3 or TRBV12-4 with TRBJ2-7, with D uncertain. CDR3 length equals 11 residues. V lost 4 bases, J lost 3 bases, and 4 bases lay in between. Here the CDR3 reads CASSSFYEQYF. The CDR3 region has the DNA TGTGCCAGCAGTTCATTCTACGAGCAGTACTTC.

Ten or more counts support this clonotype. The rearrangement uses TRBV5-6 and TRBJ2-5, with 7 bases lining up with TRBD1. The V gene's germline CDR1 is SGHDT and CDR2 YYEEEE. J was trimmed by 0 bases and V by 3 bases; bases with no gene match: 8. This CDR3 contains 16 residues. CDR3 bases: TGTGCCAGCAGCTCGAGGACAGGAAACTACCAAGAGACCCAGTACTTC. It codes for CASSSRTGNYQETQYF.

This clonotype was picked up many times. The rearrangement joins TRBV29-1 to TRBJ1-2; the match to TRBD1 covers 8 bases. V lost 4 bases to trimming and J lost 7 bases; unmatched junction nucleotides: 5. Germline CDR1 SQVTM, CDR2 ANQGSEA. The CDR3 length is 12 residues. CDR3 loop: CSVVGTGGGYTF. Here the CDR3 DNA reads TGCAGCGTTGTGGGGACAGGAGGTGGCTACACCTTC. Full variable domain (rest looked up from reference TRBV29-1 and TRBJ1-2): SAVISQKPSRDICQRGTSLTIQCQVDSQVTMMFWYRQQPGQSLTLIATANQGSEATYESGFVIDKFPISRPNLTFSTLTVSNMSPEDSSIYLCSVVGTGGGYTFGSGTRLTVV.

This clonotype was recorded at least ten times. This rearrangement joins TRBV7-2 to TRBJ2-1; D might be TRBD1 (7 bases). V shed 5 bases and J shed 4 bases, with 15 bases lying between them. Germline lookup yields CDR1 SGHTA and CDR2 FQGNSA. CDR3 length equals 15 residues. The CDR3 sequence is CASSPDRDWYNEQFF. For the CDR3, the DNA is TGTGCCAGCAGCCCCGACAGGGACTGGTACAATGAGCAGTTCTTC.

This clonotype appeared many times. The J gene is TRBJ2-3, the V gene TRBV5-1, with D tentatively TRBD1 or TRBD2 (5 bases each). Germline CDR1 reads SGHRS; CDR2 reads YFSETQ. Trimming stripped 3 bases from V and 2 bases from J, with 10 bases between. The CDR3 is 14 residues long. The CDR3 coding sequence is TGCGCCAGCAGCTCCGGGACGTACACAGATACGCAGTATTTT. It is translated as CASSSGTYTDTQYF.

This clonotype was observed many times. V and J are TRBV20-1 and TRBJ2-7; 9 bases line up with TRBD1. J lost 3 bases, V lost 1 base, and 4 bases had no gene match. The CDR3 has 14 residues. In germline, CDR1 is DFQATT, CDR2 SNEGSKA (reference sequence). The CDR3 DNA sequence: TGCAGTGCTAGAGTACAGGGGGCATACTACGAGCAGTACTTC. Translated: CSARVQGAYYEQYF.